One and the same sample provided the 24 T cell receptor beta chains below, sequenced in a study of neoadjuvant anti-PD-1 for oral cavity cancer. Indicated time point: after neoadjuvant nivolumab, at surgical resection. TCRdb keeps only in-frame clones here, not all; method: immunoSEQ multiplex PCR. The sample carries more than 13,000 clones, approximately 75% recorded once. Sequencing used PBMCs, obtained after nivolumab (anti-PD-1) treatment. The receptors originated from a person aged 40 to 85 with oral cavity squamous cell carcinoma.

V is TRBV6-1 and J is TRBJ2-7, with a weak D call TRBD1 (6 bases). Germline loops: CDR1 MNHNS, CDR2 SASEGT. The CDR3 extends over 13 amino acids. The V end lost 5 bases, the J end lost 2 bases, and 10 bases lay between the germline ends. DNA of the CDR3: TGTGCCAGCAGTCGACAGGTTACCTACGAGCAGTACTTC. Encoded protein: CASSRQVTYEQYF.

The rearrangement uses TRBV6-5 and TRBJ2-1; 10 bases align to TRBD2. This CDR3 region has 16 residues. V shed 0 bases, J shed 6 bases, and the junction held 5 bases outside the gene matches. The germline CDR1 and CDR2 sequences are MNHEY and SVGAGI. The CDR3 nucleotides are TGTGCCAGCAGTTACTCGAAACTAGCGGGACTCAATGAGCAGTTCTTC. It encodes CASSYSKLAGLNEQFF.

The gene calls are TRBV9 and TRBJ1-2, with D possibly matching TRBD1 (6 bases). Deletions cut 2 bases from V and 4 bases from J, with 9 bases between. This CDR3 region has 13 residues. Germline CDR1 is SGDLS and CDR2 is YYNGEE. CDR3 in amino acids: CASSVGQSYGYTF. The CDR3 nucleotides read TGTGCCAGCAGCGTCGGACAGTCCTATGGCTACACCTTC.

The rearrangement joins TRBV2 to TRBJ2-3; 7 nucleotides agree with TRBD2. The CDR3 loop spans 14 amino acids. CDR1 and CDR2 from the germline V gene are SNHLY and FYNNEI. V shed 8 bases and J 1 base; nucleotides not matched to a gene: 6. The CDR3 DNA reads TGTGCCAGCTTCGGCGGGAGTGGCACAGATACGCAGTATTTT. It translates to CASFGGSGTDTQYF.

This clone is a singleton in its sample. The V and J genes are TRBV10-3 and TRBJ2-3; TRBD2 agrees at 7 bases. Germline values: CDR1 ENHRY, CDR2 SYGVKD. This CDR3 is 14 amino acids long. Trimming removed 7 bases from V and 5 bases from J; junction bases left unmatched: 9. In DNA form, the CDR3 reads TGTGCCATCAATGGCGGGAGTAAATTAGATACGCAGTATTTT. It is translated as CAINGGSKLDTQYF.

This chain connects TRBV18 to TRBJ2-1, with a tentative D call TRBD2 (6 bases). Trimming cost V 4 bases and J 7 bases, with 11 bases left between them. CDR3 size: 13 residues. Looked up from germline, CDR1 is KGHSH and CDR2 is LQKENI. CDR3 sequence: CASSQQTSNEQFF. The CDR3 coding sequence is TGTGCCAGCTCACAACAGACTAGTAATGAGCAGTTCTTC.

This clone has more than one count but fewer than ten. V is TRBV2 and J is TRBJ2-7; D assignment may be TRBD1 or TRBD2 (5 bases each). Trimming left V 8 bases short and J 4 bases short, with 15 bases between. CDR3 length: 13 residues. Per germline, CDR1 SNHLY and CDR2 FYNNEI. CDR3 nucleotide sequence: TGTGCCAGCCAGAGGGGATTAAGGTACGAGCAGTACTTC. Translating gives CASQRGLRYEQYF.

CDR3 bases: TGTGCCAGCAGCCCCCCCGGCCACGACTCGTACGAGCAGTACTTC. Its protein product is CASSPPGHDSYEQYF. The rearrangement links TRBV28 to TRBJ2-7; no definite D call. From germline, CDR1 is MDHEN and CDR2 SYDVKM. Trimming stripped 6 bases from V and 4 bases from J, with 19 bases between. This CDR3 contains 15 residues.

The rearrangement uses TRBV6-5 and TRBJ1-1, with D hard to call. V was trimmed by 6 bases and J by 5 bases, leaving 13 bases between them. This CDR3 region has 13 residues. Germline CDR1 reads MNHEY; CDR2 reads SVGAGI. The CDR3 DNA sequence: TGTGCCAGCAGGTTGACTTTGGGGACTGAAGCTTTCTTT. Its protein product is CASRLTLGTEAFF.

The V and J genes are TRBV19 and TRBJ1-5, with 9 bases matching TRBD1. From germline, CDR1 is LNHDA and CDR2 SQIVND (reference sequence). The junction had 7 bases not matched to a gene; V was cut back by 6 bases and J by 7 bases. The CDR3 is 14 residues long. The CDR3 protein is CASRSGTGKQPQHF. The CDR3 DNA sequence: TGTGCCAGTAGGTCCGGGACAGGGAAACAGCCCCAGCATTTT.

The V and J genes are TRBV10-3 and TRBJ1-2; D gene uncertain. V was pared by 4 bases and J by 3 bases, with 9 bases between. CDR1 is ENHRY and CDR2 is SYGVKD in the germline V gene. This CDR3 spans 13 amino acids. The DNA for the CDR3 is TGTGCCATCAGTGCCCGGGATGACTATGGCTACACCTTC. This translates into CAISARDDYGYTF.

The V call is TRBV5-6, the J call TRBJ2-1; 8 bases map to TRBD2. With 7 bases clipped from V and 7 bases from J, the junction kept 7 bases outside the gene matches. Germline lookup yields CDR1 SGHDT and CDR2 YYEEEE. The length of the CDR3 is 13 residues. The CDR3 sequence: CASGRTSTNEQFF. The DNA of the CDR3 is TGTGCCAGCGGCCGGACTAGCACGAATGAGCAGTTCTTC. The entire variable domain, with the rest obtained from reference TRBV5-6 and TRBJ2-1, is as follows: DAGVTQSPTHLIKTRGQQVTLRCSPKSGHDTVSWYQQALGQGPQFIFQYYEEEERQRGNFPDRFSGHQFPNYSSELNVNALLLGDSALYLCASGRTSTNEQFFGPGTRLTVL.

The V call is TRBV6-1, the J call TRBJ1-2; D might be TRBD1 (5 bases). CDR1 is MNHNS, CDR2 SASEGT, per germline. This CDR3 is built from 13 residues. The V gene lost 7 bases and the J gene lost 7 bases, with 16 bases spanning the gap. CDR3 bases: TGTGCCAGCAACCGAGGGCAGGGAGGTGGCTACACCTTC. Protein: CASNRGQGGGYTF.

V and J are TRBV30 and TRBJ2-1; no reliable D call. Trimming took 2 bases from V and 5 from J, leaving 4 bases between them. CDR1 is GTSNPN and CDR2 is SVGIG in the germline V gene (reference sequence). The CDR3 runs 11 residues. The CDR3 region has the DNA TGTGCCTGGAGTCGGGACAATGAGCAGTTCTTC. Protein sequence: CAWSRDNEQFF. The whole variable domain, remainder taken from reference TRBV30 and TRBJ2-1, is SQTIHQWPATLVQPVGSPLSLECTVEGTSNPNLYWYRQAAGRGLQLLFYSVGIGQISSEVPQNLSASRPQDRQFILSSKKLLLSDSGFYLCAWSRDNEQFFGPGTRLTVL.

In its sample, this clone was seen once. The J gene is TRBJ2-7, the V gene TRBV11-2, with 9 positions matching TRBD1. The CDR3 loop spans 14 amino acids. Germline assignment: CDR1 SGHAT and CDR2 FQNNGV. The J segment lost 4 bases and the V segment lost 3 bases, leaving 4 bases of the junction unmatched. CDR3 region: CASSFNRGPYEQYF. CDR3 bases: TGTGCCAGCAGCTTTAACAGGGGGCCGTACGAGCAGTACTTC.

V usage is TRBV4-1 and J usage is TRBJ2-1, with TRBD2 identical over 11 bases. The V segment lost 1 base and the J segment 9 bases; nucleotides outside the gene matches: 5. CDR3 length equals 15 residues. The germline V gene has CDR1 MGHRA and CDR2 YSYEKL. Written as DNA, the CDR3 is TGCGCCAGCAGCCAAGGGGGACTAGCGGAGTTTGAGCAGTTCTTC. Translating it yields CASSQGGLAEFEQFF.

The gene calls are TRBV7-2 and TRBJ2-1, with 11 bases fitting TRBD2. The junction had 13 bases not matched to a gene; V was cut back by 0 bases and J by 0 bases. Germline assignment: CDR1 SGHTA and CDR2 FQGNSA. This CDR3 has 21 residues. CDR3: CASSLAAPTSGSGSSYNEQFF. In nucleotides, the CDR3 is TGTGCCAGCAGCTTAGCGGCCCCAACTAGCGGGAGTGGGAGCTCCTACAATGAGCAGTTCTTC.

The chain couples TRBV5-1 to TRBJ2-1; 11 bases line up with TRBD2. The ends lost 3 bases at V and 7 bases at J; junction bases unmatched: 3. Germline-derived CDR1 and CDR2 are SGHRS and YFSETQ. This CDR3 region has 14 residues. The CDR3 DNA reads TGCGCCAGCAGCTCGGGACTAGCGGCGAATGAGCAGTTCTTC. It is translated as CASSSGLAANEQFF.

The chain joins TRBV27 to TRBJ1-4; D remains ambiguous. CDR1 MNHEY and CDR2 SMNVEV come from the germline V gene (reference sequence). The V end lost 2 bases, the J end lost 1 base, and 8 bases lay between the germline ends. The CDR3 is 15 residues long. The CDR3 here is CASSLGWGTNEKLFF. DNA of the CDR3: TGTGCCAGCAGTTTAGGGTGGGGAACTAATGAAAAACTGTTTTTT.

The CDR3 loop reads CASSLWGTNEKLFF. CDR3 nucleotide sequence: TGTGCCAGCAGCTTGTGGGGGACTAATGAAAAACTGTTTTTT. The V and J genes are TRBV5-5 and TRBJ1-4; TRBD1 might be the D (5 bases). Germline CDR1 SGHKS, CDR2 YYEKEE (reference sequence). CDR3 length: 14 amino acids. Trimming took off 1 base at V and 2 bases at J, with 6 bases between the two ends. Complete variable domain (other parts from reference TRBV5-5 and TRBJ1-4): DAGVTQSPTHLIKTRGQQVTLRCSPISGHKSVSWYQQVLGQGPQFIFQYYEKEERGRGNFPDRFSARQFPNYSSELNVNALLLGDSALYLCASSLWGTNEKLFFGSGTQLSVL.

The chain joins TRBV4-2 to TRBJ2-3; D gene uncertain. This CDR3 is built from 15 residues. Germline lookup yields CDR1 LGHNA and CDR2 YNFKEQ. V was cut by 0 bases and J by 6 bases, with 13 bases left in between. The CDR3 nucleotides read TGTGCCAGCAGCCAAGACGTTGAGAATTCGGATACGCAGTATTTT. Translated: CASSQDVENSDTQYF.

The chain carries TRBV6-1 and TRBJ2-1; D gene ambiguous. This CDR3 comprises 15 residues. Looked up from germline, CDR1 is MNHNS and CDR2 is SASEGT. Trimming pared 2 bases from V and 0 bases from J, leaving 8 bases between. In DNA form, the CDR3 reads TGTGCCAGCAGTGAAAGAGATCGCTCCTACAATGAGCAGTTCTTC. This translates into CASSERDRSYNEQFF.

The rearrangement joins TRBV30 to TRBJ2-1; the D gene could be TRBD1 or TRBD2 (5 bases each). The germline V and J ends were trimmed by 5 bases and 10 bases, with 18 bases remaining between them. The CDR3 runs 13 residues. The germline gives CDR1 GTSNPN, CDR2 SVGIG (reference sequence). The CDR3 DNA follows: TGTGCCTGGGGGACCACTATTGTTAGGGAGCAGTTCTTC. Protein product: CAWGTTIVREQFF.

This clone was seen just once. The rearrangement joins TRBV9 to TRBJ2-3, with D possibly being TRBD1 (6 bases). Trimming shortened V by 4 bases and J by 0 bases, and 12 bases separated the two germline ends. The CDR3 is 15 residues long. Germline V gene sequence: CDR1 SGDLS, CDR2 YYNGEE. In nucleotides, the CDR3 is TGTGCCAGCAGCTGGTCAGGGGCGAGCACAGATACGCAGTATTTT. This gives the protein CASSWSGASTDTQYF.